What follows describes a single TCR beta chain. This CDR3 is 14 amino acids long. Germline loops: CDR1 LNHDA, CDR2 SQIVND (reference sequence). Trimming cost V 6 bases and J 6 bases, with 15 bases left between them. The data are from a study of preoperative IRX-2 immunotherapy in early breast cancer. Measured with immunoSEQ multiplex PCR; TCRdb has only the in-frame clones, and not every one. The sample has under 40,000 clones; roughly 91% are singletons. Treatment defined: preoperative locoregional IRX-2 cytokine immunotherapy. Patients received preoperative, locoregional IRX-2 cytokine immunotherapy in a phase Ib study.

The material sequenced was tumor tissue, taken after IRX-2 immunotherapy. This rearrangement joins TRBV19 to TRBJ2-1; the D call may be TRBD1 or TRBD2 (7 bases each). This sequence originates from a human donor with breast cancer. The CDR3 sequence is CASRGGDRLNEQFF. For the CDR3, the DNA is TGTGCCAGTAGGGGAGGGGACAGACTCAATGAGCAGTTCTTC.